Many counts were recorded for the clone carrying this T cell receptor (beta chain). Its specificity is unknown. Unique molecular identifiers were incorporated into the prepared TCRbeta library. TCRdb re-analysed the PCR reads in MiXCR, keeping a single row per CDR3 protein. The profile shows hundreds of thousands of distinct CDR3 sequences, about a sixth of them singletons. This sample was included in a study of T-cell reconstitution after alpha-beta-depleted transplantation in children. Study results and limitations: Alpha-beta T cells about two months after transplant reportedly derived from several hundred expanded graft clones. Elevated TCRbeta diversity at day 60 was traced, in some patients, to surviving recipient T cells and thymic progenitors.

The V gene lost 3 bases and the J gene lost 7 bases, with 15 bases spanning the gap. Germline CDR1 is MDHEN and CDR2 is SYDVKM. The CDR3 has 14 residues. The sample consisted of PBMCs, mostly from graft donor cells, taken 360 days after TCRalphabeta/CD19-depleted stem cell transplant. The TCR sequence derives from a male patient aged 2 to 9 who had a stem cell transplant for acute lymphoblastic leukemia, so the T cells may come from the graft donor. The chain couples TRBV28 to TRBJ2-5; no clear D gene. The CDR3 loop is CASSFYSGVWTQYF. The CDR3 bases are TGTGCCAGCAGTTTTTACAGTGGAGTGTGGACCCAGTACTTC.